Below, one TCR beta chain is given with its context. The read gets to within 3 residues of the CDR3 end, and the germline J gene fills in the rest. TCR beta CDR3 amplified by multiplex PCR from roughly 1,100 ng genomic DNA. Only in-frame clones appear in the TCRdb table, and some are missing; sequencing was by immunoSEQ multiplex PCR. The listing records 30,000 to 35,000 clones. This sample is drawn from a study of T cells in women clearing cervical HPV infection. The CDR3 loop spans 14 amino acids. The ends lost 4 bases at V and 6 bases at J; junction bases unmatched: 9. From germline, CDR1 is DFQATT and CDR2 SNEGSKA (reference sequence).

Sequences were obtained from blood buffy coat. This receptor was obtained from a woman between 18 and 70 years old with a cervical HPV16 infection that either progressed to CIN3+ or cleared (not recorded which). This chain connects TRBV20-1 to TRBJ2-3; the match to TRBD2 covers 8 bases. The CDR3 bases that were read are TGCAGTGCTATAGGACTAGCATTTCCGGATACG. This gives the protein CSAIGLAFPDT. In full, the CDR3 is CSAIGLAFPDTQYF.